This T cell receptor (beta chain) was documented in a study of Ad26.COV2.S vaccination and SARS-CoV-2 variants. The repertoire was sequenced with immunoSEQ multiplex PCR; TCRdb's copy has only in-frame clones and lacks some. The data show more than 120,000 clones, roughly 85% seen once. This clone turned up a few times. V shed 4 bases and J shed 3 bases, with 15 bases lying between them. CDR3 length equals 15 residues. Germline lookup yields CDR1 SGHVS and CDR2 FQNEAQ. This sequence originates from a human donor who had recovered from COVID-19. The specimen comprised peripheral blood, sampled after recovery from COVID-19. The rearrangement uses TRBV7-8 and TRBJ2-5; D unresolved. CDR3 sequence: CASSSPWASKETQYF. The DNA for the CDR3 is TGTGCCAGCAGCTCCCCTTGGGCGTCCAAAGAGACCCAGTACTTC.